This T cell receptor (beta chain) was recorded in a study of cytotoxic CD8 clonotypes in ibrutinib-treated CLL (dated by TCRdb to the early 2020s). About the study as a whole: The cohort was composed of approximately 11 relapsed/refractory and approximately 16 treatment-naive patients; IGHV unmutated status was identified in approximately 17 patients. Partial responses were observed in about 24 patients and complete responses in 2; after a median follow-up of 68 months, remission was maintained in 14 patients and progression was observed in 12. Response samples were taken after a median of around 13 months on treatment, ranging from about 6 to 36 months. On average, each sample yielded about 250,000 productive templates and about 100,000 productive rearrangements. Longitudinal samples were obtainable from 26 of the 86 participants in the trial. Cryopreserved peripheral blood mononuclear cells were collected before treatment, at response, and at either disease progression or sustained remission. Every remission and progressive disease sample was obtained while ibrutinib was still being received by the patients.

The trim is 2 bases for V and 2 bases for J, with a gap of 10 bases between the germline ends. The CDR3 covers 14 residues, taking in both the cysteine and the phenylalanine. Only the CDR3 part of the read is kept: 42 bases, read in frame from the first base. Each clonotype received, on average, 10x coverage in deep resolution sequencing performed on a MiSeq, where the target depth lay between 1 in 1 million and 1 in 200,000 T cells. The immunoSEQ hsTCRB Kit was used to generate TCR beta libraries. As for how the authors treated the data: ImmunoSEQ Data Assistant and ImmunoSEQ Analyzer were used for data analysis, and V, D and J genes were assigned according to IMGT definitions. Clonality was computed as one minus normalized Shannon entropy of productive rearrangement frequencies, ranging from 0 to 1. Only overrepresented clonotypes making up at least 0.05% of each patient's repertoire were included in the public clonotype analysis. About twelve repertoires from age-matched healthy donors, obtained from immuneACCESS, served as clonality controls. TCRdb took over this immuneACCESS table, retaining in-frame rearrangements with V and J assigned. Such tables are incomplete; in checked studies, under half of the missing clones stem from an unresolved V gene, and the remainder is unexplained. V, J and clone size were drawn from that table, and D and trimming were deduced from the DNA. A total of roughly 150,000 clones appear in this sample, around nine tenths of them only once. Of the sample, around 3% falls within the top ten clones.

For this clone: Its antigen remains undetermined. Base qualities are missing; no much larger clone stands one base away.

This specimen's time point label, interpreted: progressive disease on ibrutinib. For TCR beta library preparation, 1.5 to 2.5 micrograms of genomic DNA were extracted from the cryopreserved PBMCs. Longitudinal blood samples from CLL patients on ibrutinib monotherapy underwent high-throughput TCR beta sequencing. The patients were enrolled in a single-center, open-label phase 2 trial of ibrutinib monotherapy. The paper's findings and limits, for the study overall: Baseline clonality exceeded that of age-matched healthy donors and correlated strongly with circulating CD8+ T-cell counts. At ibrutinib response clonality went up, during sustained remission it held steady, and at progression it dropped back toward baseline. Public clonotypes were rare and either shrank or stayed stable during treatment, and the rise in clonality at ibrutinib response reflected expansion of private clonotypes. Sustained-remission and progressing patients did not have matched sampling times, and lymph node repertoires were not examined.

The TCR sequence derives from a human donor with chronic lymphocytic leukemia. This chain joins TRBV23-1 to TRBJ2-7; there is no confident call for the D gene. TRBV23-1 is an ORF for which the function is uncertain. Sequenced here: PBMCs, sampled at disease progression, from a patient treated with ibrutinib. The CDR3 corresponds to CASSQVAATYEQYF. The DNA is as follows: TGCGCCAGCAGTCAAGTGGCAGCGACCTACGAGCAGTACTTC.